These 2 T cell receptor beta chains originate from one sample sequenced in a study of OX40 agonist ivuxolimab in advanced cancers. The method was immunoSEQ multiplex PCR; TCRdb's version includes in-frame clones alone and lacks a portion of them. The table has under 55,000 clones, just under 95% seen once. The sequences come from CD4+ or CD8+ T cells sorted from blood, collected in a trial of the OX40 agonist ivuxolimab. The receptors originated from an adult with an advanced solid tumor such as melanoma, head and neck, liver or kidney cancer.

The CDR3 protein is CASTNTGELFF. CDR3 nucleotide sequence: TGTGCCAGCACGAACACCGGGGAGCTGTTTTTT. V gene TRBV7-9 combines with J gene TRBJ2-2, with no clear D. Trimming stripped 7 bases from V and 0 bases from J, with 0 bases between. CDR3 length: 11 amino acids. Germline assignment: CDR1 SEHNR and CDR2 FQNEAQ (reference sequence).

This clone was observed a handful of times. Distinct nucleotide sequences in the sample also encode this CDR3. The V and J genes are TRBV9 and TRBJ2-7; D is possibly TRBD2 (6 bases). The CDR3 has 11 residues. Trimming stripped 3 bases from V and 7 bases from J, with 8 bases between. Germline CDR1 SGDLS, CDR2 YYNGEE. CDR3 protein: CASSAGREQYF. The CDR3, as DNA: TGTGCCAGCAGCGCGGGGAGGGAGCAGTACTTC.